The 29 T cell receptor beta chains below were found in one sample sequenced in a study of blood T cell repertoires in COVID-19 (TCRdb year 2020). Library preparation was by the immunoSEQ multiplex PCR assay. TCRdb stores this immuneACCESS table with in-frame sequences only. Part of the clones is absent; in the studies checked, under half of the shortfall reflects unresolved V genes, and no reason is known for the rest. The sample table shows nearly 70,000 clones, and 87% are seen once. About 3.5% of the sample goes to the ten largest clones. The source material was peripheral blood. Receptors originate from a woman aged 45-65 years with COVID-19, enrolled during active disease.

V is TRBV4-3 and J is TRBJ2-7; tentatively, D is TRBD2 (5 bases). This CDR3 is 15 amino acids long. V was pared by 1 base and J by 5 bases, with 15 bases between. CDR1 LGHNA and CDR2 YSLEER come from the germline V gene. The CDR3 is CASSQGLAKIHEQYF. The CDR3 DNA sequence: TGCGCCAGCAGCCAAGGCCTAGCTAAGATCCACGAGCAGTACTTC.

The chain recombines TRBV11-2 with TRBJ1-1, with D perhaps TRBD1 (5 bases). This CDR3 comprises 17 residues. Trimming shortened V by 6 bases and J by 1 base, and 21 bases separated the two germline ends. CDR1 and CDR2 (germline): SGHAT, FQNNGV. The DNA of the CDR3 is TGTGCCAGCAGTCCGGAGCGCAGGGTGCAGAGGAACACTGAAGCTTTCTTT. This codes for CASSPERRVQRNTEAFF. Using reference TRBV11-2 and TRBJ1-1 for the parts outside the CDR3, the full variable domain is EAGVAQSPRYKIIEKRQSVAFWCNPISGHATLYWYQQILGQGPKLLIQFQNNGVVDDSQLPKDRFSAERLKGVDSTLKIQPAKLEDSAVYLCASSPERRVQRNTEAFFGQGTRLTVV.

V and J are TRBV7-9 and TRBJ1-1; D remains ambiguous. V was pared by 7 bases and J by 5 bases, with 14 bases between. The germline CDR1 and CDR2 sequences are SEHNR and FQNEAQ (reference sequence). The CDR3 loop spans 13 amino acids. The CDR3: CASTFARVTEAFF. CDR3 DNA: TGTGCCAGCACCTTCGCGAGAGTGACTGAAGCTTTCTTT. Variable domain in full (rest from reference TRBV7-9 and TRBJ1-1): DTGVSQNPRHKITKRGQNVTFRCDPISEHNRLYWYRQTLGQGPEFLTYFQNEAQLEKSRLLSDRFSAERPKGSFSTLEIQRTEQGDSAMYLCASTFARVTEAFFGQGTRLTVV.

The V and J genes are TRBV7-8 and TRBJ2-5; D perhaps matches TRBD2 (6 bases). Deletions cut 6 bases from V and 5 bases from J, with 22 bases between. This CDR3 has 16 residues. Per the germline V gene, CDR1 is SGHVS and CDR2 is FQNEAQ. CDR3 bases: TGTGCCAGCAGTTTCGGGGGAGCGGTGGGTAGGGAGACCCAGTACTTC. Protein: CASSFGGAVGRETQYF. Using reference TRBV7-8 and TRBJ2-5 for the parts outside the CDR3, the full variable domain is GAGVSQSPRYKVAKRGQDVALRCDPISGHVSLFWYQQALGQGPEFLTYFQNEAQLDKSGLPSDRFFAERPEGSVSTLKIQRTQQEDSAVYLCASSFGGAVGRETQYFGPGTRLLVL.

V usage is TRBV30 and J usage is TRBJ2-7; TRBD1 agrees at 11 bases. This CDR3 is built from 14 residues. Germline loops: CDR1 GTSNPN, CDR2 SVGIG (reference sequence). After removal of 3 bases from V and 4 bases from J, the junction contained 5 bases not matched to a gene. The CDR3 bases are TGTGCCTGGAGCCCGGACAGGGGGCTATACGAGCAGTACTTC. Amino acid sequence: CAWSPDRGLYEQYF.

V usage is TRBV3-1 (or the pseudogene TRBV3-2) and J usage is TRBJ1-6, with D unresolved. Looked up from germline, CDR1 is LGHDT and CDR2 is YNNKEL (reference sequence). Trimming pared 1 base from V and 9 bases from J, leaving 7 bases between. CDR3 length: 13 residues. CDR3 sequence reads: CASSQVPGSPLHF. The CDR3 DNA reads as TGTGCCAGCAGCCAAGTTCCGGGTTCACCCCTCCACTTT.

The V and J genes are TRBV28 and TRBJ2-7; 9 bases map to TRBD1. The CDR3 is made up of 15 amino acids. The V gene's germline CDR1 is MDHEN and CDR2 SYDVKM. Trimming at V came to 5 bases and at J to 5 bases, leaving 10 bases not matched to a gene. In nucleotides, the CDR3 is TGTGCCAGCAGTATAGACAGGGGGGGGTTTGACGAGCAGTACTTC. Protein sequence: CASSIDRGGFDEQYF.

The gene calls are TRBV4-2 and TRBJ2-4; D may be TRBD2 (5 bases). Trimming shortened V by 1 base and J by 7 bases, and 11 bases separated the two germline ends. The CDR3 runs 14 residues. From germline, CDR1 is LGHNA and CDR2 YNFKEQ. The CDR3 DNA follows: TGTGCCAGCAGCCAAGGGGAGTCGAGGAACATTCAGTACTTC. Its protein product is CASSQGESRNIQYF.

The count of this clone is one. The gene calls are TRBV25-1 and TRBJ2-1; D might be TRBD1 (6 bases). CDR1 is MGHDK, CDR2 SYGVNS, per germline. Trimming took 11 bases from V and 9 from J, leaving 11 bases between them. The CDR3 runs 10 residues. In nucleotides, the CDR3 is TGTGCCTCCTGGGGGCTTGAGCAGTTCTTC. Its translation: CASWGLEQFF.

The CDR3 DNA sequence: TGTGCCAGTAGATCGACGGACAGGGGGAGGTTGTACACCGGGGAGCTGTTTTTT. Its translation is CASRSTDRGRLYTGELFF. The chain joins TRBV19 to TRBJ2-2; 10 bases map to TRBD1. CDR3 length: 18 residues. Germline trimming cut 6 bases from V and 3 bases from J; bases unmatched to any gene: 13. Germline V gives CDR1 LNHDA, CDR2 SQIVND (reference sequence).

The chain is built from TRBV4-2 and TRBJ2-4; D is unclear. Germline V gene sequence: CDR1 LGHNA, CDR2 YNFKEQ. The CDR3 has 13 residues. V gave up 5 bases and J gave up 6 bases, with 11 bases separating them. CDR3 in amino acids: CASSWSGGNIQYF. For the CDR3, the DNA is TGTGCCAGCAGCTGGAGTGGCGGAAACATTCAGTACTTC.

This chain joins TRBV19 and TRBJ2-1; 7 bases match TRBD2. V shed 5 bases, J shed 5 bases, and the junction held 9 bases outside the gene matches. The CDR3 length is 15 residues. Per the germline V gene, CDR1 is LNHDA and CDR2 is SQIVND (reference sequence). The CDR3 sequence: CASSWASGLNNEQFF. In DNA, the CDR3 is TGTGCCAGTAGTTGGGCTAGCGGCCTTAACAATGAGCAGTTCTTC.

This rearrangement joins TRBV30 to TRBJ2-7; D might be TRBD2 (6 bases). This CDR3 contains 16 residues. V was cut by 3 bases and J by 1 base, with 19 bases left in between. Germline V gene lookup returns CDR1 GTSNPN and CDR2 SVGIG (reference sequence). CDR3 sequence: CAWSHGGARESYEQYF. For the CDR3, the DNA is TGTGCCTGGAGCCACGGGGGAGCCCGAGAGTCCTACGAGCAGTACTTC.

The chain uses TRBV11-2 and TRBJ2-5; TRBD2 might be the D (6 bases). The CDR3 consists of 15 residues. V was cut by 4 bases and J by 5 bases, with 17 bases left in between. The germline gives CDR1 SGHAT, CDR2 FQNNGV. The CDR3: CASSYAWSGGETQYF. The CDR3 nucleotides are TGTGCCAGCAGCTACGCGTGGAGCGGAGGGGAGACCCAGTACTTC.

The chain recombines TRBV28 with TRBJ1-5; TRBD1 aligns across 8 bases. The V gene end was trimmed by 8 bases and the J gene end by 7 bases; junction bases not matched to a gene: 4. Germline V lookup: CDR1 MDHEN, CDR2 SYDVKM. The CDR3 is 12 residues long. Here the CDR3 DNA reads TGTGCCAGCCACAGGGGGAGGCAGCCCCAGCATTTT. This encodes CASHRGRQPQHF.

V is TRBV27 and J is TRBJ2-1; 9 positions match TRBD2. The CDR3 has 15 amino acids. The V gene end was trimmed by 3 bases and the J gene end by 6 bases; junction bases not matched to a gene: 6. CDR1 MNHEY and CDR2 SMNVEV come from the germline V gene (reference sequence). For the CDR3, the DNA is TGTGCCAGCAGTTTCTCGGGACTAGCTAGCAATGAGCAGTTCTTC. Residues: CASSFSGLASNEQFF.

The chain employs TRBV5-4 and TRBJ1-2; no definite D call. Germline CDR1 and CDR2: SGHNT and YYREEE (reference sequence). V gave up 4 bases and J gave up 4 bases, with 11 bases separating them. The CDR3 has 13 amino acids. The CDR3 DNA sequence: TGTGCCAGCAGCCCCCGGAGTGGCTATGGCTACACCTTC. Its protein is CASSPRSGYGYTF.

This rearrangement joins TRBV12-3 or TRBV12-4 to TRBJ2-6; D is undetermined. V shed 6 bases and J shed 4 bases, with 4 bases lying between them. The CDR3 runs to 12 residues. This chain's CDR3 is CASREGANVLTF. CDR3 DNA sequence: TGTGCCAGCAGGGAGGGGGCCAACGTCCTGACTTTC.

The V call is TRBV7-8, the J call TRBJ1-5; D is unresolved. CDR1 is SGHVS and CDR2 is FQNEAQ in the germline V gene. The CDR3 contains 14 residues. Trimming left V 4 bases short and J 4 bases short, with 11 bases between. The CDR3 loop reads CASSSGVLNQPQHF. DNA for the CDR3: TGTGCCAGCAGCTCCGGGGTTTTAAATCAGCCCCAGCATTTT.

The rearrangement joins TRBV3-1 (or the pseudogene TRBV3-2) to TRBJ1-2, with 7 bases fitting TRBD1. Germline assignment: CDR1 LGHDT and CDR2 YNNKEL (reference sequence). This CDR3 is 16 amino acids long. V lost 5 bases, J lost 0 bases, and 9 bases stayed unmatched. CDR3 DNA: TGTGCCAGCAGCAATAGACAGGGTTCAGCTAACTATGGCTACACCTTC. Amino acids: CASSNRQGSANYGYTF.

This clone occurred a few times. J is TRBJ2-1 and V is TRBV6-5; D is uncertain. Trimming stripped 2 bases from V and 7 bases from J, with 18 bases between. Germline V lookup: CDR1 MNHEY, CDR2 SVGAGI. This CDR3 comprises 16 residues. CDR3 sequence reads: CASSYHPKKPWNEQFF. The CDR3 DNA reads TGTGCCAGCAGTTACCACCCCAAGAAGCCGTGGAATGAGCAGTTCTTC.

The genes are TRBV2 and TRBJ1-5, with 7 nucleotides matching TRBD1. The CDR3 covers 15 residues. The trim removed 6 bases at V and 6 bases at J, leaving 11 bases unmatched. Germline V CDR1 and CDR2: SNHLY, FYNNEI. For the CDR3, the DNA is TGTGCCAGCAGACTTTCCGGGACAGAGCTTCAGCCCCAGCATTTT. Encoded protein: CASRLSGTELQPQHF.

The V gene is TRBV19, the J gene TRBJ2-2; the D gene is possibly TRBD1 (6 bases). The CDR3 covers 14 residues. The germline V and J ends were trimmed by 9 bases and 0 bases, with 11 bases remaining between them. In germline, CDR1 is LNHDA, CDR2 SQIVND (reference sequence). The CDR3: CASRDTSNTGELFF. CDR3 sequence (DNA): TGTGCCAGCCGGGACACCTCGAACACCGGGGAGCTGTTTTTT.

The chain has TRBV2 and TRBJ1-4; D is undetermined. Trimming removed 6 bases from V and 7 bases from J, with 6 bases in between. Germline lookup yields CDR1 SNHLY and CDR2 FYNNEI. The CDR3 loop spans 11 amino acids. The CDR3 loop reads CASRGGEKLFF. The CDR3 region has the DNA TGTGCCAGCAGGGGAGGTGAAAAACTGTTTTTT.

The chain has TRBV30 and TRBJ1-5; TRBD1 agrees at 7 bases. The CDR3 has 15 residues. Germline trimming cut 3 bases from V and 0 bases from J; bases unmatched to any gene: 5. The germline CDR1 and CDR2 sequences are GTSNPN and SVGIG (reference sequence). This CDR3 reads CAWSRGDYSNQPQHF. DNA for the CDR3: TGTGCCTGGAGCAGGGGGGATTATAGCAATCAGCCCCAGCATTTT. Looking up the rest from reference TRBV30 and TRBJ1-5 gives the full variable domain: SQTIHQWPATLVQPVGSPLSLECTVEGTSNPNLYWYRQAAGRGLQLLFYSVGIGQISSEVPQNLSASRPQDRQFILSSKKLLLSDSGFYLCAWSRGDYSNQPQHFGDGTRLSIL.

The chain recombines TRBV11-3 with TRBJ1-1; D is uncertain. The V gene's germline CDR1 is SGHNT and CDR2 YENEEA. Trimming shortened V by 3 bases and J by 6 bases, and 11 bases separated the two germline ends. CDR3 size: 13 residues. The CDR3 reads CASSLSRMAEAFF. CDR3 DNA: TGTGCCAGCAGCTTGAGCCGTATGGCTGAAGCTTTCTTT.

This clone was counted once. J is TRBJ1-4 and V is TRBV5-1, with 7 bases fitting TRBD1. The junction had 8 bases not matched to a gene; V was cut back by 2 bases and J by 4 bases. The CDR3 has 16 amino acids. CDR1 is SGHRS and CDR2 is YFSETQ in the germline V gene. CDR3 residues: CASSFDRARGNEKLFF. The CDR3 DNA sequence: TGCGCCAGCAGCTTCGACAGGGCTCGGGGTAATGAAAAACTGTTTTTT. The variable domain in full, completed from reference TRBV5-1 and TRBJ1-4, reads KAGVTQTPRYLIKTRGQQVTLSCSPISGHRSVSWYQQTPGQGLQFLFEYFSETQRNKGNFPGRFSGRQFSNSRSEMNVSTLELGDSALYLCASSFDRARGNEKLFFGSGTQLSVL.

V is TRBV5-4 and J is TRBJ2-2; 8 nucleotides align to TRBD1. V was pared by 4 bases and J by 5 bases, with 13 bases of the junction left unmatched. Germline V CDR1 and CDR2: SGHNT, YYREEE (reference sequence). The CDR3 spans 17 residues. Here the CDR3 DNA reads TGTGCCAGCAGCCCGAGACAGGGGCCGCCGGGGACCGGGGAGCTGTTTTTT. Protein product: CASSPRQGPPGTGELFF.

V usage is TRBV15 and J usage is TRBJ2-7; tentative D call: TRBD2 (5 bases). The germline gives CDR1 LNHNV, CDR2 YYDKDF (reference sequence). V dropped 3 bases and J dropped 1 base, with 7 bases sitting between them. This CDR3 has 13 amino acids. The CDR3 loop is CATSRRGSYEQYF. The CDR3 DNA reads TGTGCCACCAGCAGGAGAGGGTCCTACGAGCAGTACTTC.